One and the same sample provided the 10 T cell receptor beta chains below, sequenced in a study of OX40 agonist ivuxolimab in advanced cancers. Method: immunoSEQ multiplex PCR; TCRdb's copy keeps in-frame clones and lacks some. The top ten hold roughly 7% of the sample, which has more than 35,000 clones, 65% to 85% seen once. Sample: CD4+ or CD8+ T cells sorted from blood, taken in a trial of the OX40 agonist ivuxolimab. The receptors were sampled from an adult with an advanced solid tumor such as melanoma, head and neck, liver or kidney cancer.

The chain employs TRBV5-1 and TRBJ2-6; possibly TRBD1 or TRBD2 for D (6 bases each). The CDR3 is 17 amino acids. Germline CDR1 is SGHRS and CDR2 is YFSETQ. Trimming removed 3 bases from V and 0 bases from J, with 13 bases in between. The CDR3 DNA is TGCGCCAGCAGCTGGGGGGCCGGGAGCTCTGGGGCCAACGTCCTGACTTTC. It translates to CASSWGAGSSGANVLTF. Based on the CDR3 plus reference TRBV5-1 and TRBJ2-6, the full variable domain is KAGVTQTPRYLIKTRGQQVTLSCSPISGHRSVSWYQQTPGQGLQFLFEYFSETQRNKGNFPGRFSGRQFSNSRSEMNVSTLELGDSALYLCASSWGAGSSGANVLTFGAGSRLTVL.

The rearrangement uses TRBV14 and TRBJ2-5; 7 nucleotides align to TRBD2. J lost 10 bases, V lost 5 bases, and 10 bases had no gene match. Germline CDR1 and CDR2: SGHDN and FVKESK. The CDR3 totals 13 residues. The CDR3 loop reads CASSYGREIDQYF. The CDR3 DNA is TGTGCCAGCAGCTACGGGCGGGAGATCGACCAGTACTTC. The whole variable domain, filled in from reference TRBV14 and TRBJ2-5, reads EAGVTQFPSHSVIEKGQTVTLRCDPISGHDNLYWYRRVMGKEIKFLLHFVKESKQDESGMPNNRFLAERTGGTYSTLKVQPAELEDSGVYFCASSYGREIDQYFGPGTRLLVL.

The chain couples TRBV4-1 to TRBJ2-7; 8 bases are a match to TRBD1. V lost 5 bases and J lost 3; bases outside the gene matches: 9. The length of the CDR3 is 15 residues. Germline loops: CDR1 MGHRA, CDR2 YSYEKL. The CDR3 nucleotides read TGCGCCAGCAGCAGACCGGGACAGGAATTCTACGAGCAGTACTTC. This encodes CASSRPGQEFYEQYF.

The rearrangement uses TRBV28 and TRBJ2-1, with a weak D call TRBD2 (5 bases). V was trimmed by 3 bases and J by 5 bases, leaving 11 bases between them. Germline lookup yields CDR1 MDHEN and CDR2 SYDVKM. This CDR3 region has 14 residues. The CDR3 region is CASSLIQRHNEQFF. The DNA for the CDR3 is TGTGCCAGCAGTTTGATCCAGCGGCACAATGAGCAGTTCTTC.

V usage is TRBV27 and J usage is TRBJ2-3; 11 bases align to TRBD2. Germline CDR1 and CDR2: MNHEY and SMNVEV (reference sequence). The CDR3 has 17 amino acids. The V gene end was trimmed by 2 bases and the J gene end by 2 bases; junction bases not matched to a gene: 6. The CDR3 loop reads CASSLLGTSGDTDTQYF. The CDR3 DNA reads TGTGCCAGCAGTTTACTCGGGACTAGCGGAGACACAGATACGCAGTATTTT.

This chain uses TRBV7-2 with TRBJ2-5, with no clear D. V was shortened by 5 bases and J by 0 bases, with 7 bases between the two germline ends. The CDR3 has 13 residues. The germline CDR1 and CDR2 sequences are SGHTA and FQGNSA. CDR3 residues: CASSPRNQETQYF. Here the CDR3 DNA reads TGTGCCAGCAGCCCGAGGAACCAAGAGACCCAGTACTTC. The full variable domain, completed using reference TRBV7-2 and TRBJ2-5, is GAGVSQSPSNKVTEKGKDVELRCDPISGHTALYWYRQSLGQGLEFLIYFQGNSAPDKSGLPSDRFSAERTGGSVSTLTIQRTQQEDSAVYLCASSPRNQETQYFGPGTRLLVL.

The rearrangement joins TRBV6-5 to TRBJ2-7; D is unclear. V gave up 2 bases and J gave up 2 bases, with 13 bases separating them. The CDR3 has 15 residues. The germline V gene has CDR1 MNHEY and CDR2 SVGAGI. Here the CDR3 reads CASSYQNHGAYEQYF. For the CDR3, the DNA is TGTGCCAGCAGTTACCAAAACCATGGCGCCTACGAGCAGTACTTC.

This chain joins TRBV11-3 and TRBJ1-1, with 7 bases identical to TRBD1. Germline V gene sequence: CDR1 SGHNT, CDR2 YENEEA. J was trimmed by 5 bases and V by 5 bases; bases with no gene match: 5. The CDR3 totals 13 residues. For the CDR3, the DNA is TGTGCCAGCAGCCCGACAGGGCGGACTGAAGCTTTCTTT. It specifies CASSPTGRTEAFF.

The chain's CDR3 is CASSQFQIGGSPLHF. CDR3 DNA sequence: TGTGCCAGCAGCCAATTCCAAATAGGGGGTTCACCCCTCCACTTT. The chain uses TRBV11-2 and TRBJ1-6; tentatively, D is TRBD1 (6 bases). CDR3 size: 15 residues. The germline V gene encodes CDR1 SGHAT and CDR2 FQNNGV. Trimming removed 5 bases at V and 9 bases at J, with 17 bases between.

The chain couples TRBV18 to TRBJ2-5, with 12 bases lining up with TRBD2. Germline trimming cut 5 bases from V and 4 bases from J; bases unmatched to any gene: 2. CDR3 length equals 14 residues. Germline V CDR1 and CDR2: KGHSH, LQKENI. Here the CDR3 DNA reads TGTGCCAGCTCAAGGACTAGCGGGACAGAGACCCAGTACTTC. Translated, it gives CASSRTSGTETQYF.